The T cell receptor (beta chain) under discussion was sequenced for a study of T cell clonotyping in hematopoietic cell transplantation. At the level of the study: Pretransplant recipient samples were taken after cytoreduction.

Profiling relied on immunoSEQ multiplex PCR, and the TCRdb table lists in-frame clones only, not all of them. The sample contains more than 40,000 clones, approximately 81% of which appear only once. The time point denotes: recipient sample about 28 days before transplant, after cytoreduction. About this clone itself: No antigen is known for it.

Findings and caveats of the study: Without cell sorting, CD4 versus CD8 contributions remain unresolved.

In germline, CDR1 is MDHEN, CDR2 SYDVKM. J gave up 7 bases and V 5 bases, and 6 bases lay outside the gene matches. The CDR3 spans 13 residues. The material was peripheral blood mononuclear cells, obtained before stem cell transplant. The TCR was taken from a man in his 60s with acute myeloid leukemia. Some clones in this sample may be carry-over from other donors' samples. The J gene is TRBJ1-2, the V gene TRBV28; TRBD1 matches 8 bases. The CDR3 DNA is TGTGCCAGCAGTCGGCAGGGGGCGCGTGGCTACACCTTC. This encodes CASSRQGARGYTF.